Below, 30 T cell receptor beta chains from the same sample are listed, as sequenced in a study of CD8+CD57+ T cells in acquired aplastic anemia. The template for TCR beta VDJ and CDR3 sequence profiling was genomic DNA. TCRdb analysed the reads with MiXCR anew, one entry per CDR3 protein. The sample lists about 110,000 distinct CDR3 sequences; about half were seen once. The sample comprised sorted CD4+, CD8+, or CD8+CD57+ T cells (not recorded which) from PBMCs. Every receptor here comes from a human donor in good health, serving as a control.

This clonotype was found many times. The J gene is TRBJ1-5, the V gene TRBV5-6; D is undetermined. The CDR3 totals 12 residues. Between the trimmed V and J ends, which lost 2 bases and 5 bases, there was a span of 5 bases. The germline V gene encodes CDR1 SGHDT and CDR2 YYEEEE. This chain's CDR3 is CASSFPDQPQHF. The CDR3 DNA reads TGTGCCAGCAGCTTCCCTGATCAGCCCCAGCATTTT.

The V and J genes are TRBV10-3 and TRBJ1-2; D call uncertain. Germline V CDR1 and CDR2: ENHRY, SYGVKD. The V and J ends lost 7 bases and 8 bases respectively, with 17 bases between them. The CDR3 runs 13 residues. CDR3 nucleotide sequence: TGTGCCATCATAACCACTAGCGGGGAGGGCTACACCTTC. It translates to CAIITTSGEGYTF.

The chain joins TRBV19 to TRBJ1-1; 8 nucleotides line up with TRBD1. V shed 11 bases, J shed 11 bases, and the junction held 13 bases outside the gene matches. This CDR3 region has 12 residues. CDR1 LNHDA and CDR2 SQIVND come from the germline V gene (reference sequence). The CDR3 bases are TGTGCCGTCAGTCAACAGGGGGAGGGCGCTTTCTTT. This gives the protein CAVSQQGEGAFF.

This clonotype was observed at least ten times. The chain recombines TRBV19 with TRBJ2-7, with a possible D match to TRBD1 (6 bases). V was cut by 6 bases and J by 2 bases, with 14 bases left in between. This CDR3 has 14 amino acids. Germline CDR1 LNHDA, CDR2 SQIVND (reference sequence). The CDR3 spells CASSPQGPAYEQYF. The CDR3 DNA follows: TGTGCCAGTAGCCCGCAGGGGCCAGCCTACGAGCAGTACTTC.

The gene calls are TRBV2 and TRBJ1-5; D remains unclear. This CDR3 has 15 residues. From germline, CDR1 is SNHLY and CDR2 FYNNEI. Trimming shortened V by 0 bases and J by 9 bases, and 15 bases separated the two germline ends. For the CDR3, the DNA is TGTGCCAGCAGTGAAGCTGGCGGGTGGAGAGGGCCCCAGCATTTT. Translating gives CASSEAGGWRGPQHF.

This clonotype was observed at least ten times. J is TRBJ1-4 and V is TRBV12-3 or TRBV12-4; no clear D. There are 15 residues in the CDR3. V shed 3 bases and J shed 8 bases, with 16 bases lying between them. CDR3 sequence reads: CASSLVRGYSEKLFF. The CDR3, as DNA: TGTGCCAGCAGTTTGGTCCGAGGATACTCGGAAAAACTGTTTTTT.

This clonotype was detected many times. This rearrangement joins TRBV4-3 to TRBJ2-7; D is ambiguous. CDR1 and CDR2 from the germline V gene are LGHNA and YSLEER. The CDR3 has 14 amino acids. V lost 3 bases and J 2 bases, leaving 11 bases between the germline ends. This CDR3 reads CASSQLKGTYEQYF. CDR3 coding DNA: TGCGCCAGCAGCCAGTTGAAGGGCACCTACGAGCAGTACTTC.

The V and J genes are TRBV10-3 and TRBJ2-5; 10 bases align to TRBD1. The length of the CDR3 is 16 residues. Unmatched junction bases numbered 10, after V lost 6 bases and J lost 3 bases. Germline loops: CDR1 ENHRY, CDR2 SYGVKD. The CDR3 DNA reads TGTGCCATCAGCGCTCCGGGACAGGGGCTAAAAGAGACCCAGTACTTC. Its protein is CAISAPGQGLKETQYF.

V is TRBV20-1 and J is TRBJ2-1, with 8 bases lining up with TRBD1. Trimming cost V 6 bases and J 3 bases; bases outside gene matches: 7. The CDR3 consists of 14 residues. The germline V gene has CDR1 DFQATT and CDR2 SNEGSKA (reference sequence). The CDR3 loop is CSATPGQDYNEQFF. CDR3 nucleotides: TGCAGTGCCACGCCGGGACAGGACTACAATGAGCAGTTCTTC.

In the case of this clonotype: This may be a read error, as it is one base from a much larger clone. In DNA form, the CDR3 reads TGTACCAGCAGCTACCCCCCTGAAGGGGAGGCTGAAGCTTTCTTT. This encodes CTSSYPPEGEAEAFF. This sequence joins TRBV13 and TRBJ1-1, with D tentatively TRBD1 (5 bases). The CDR3 contains 15 residues. Germline V gene sequence: CDR1 PRHDT, CDR2 FYEKMQ (reference sequence).

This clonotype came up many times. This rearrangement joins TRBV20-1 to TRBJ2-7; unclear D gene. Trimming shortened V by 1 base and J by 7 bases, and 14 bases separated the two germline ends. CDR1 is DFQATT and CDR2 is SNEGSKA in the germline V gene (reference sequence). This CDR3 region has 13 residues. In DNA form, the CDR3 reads TGCAGTGCTAGAGTCCGTAACTTTAGGGAGCAGTACTTC. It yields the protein CSARVRNFREQYF.

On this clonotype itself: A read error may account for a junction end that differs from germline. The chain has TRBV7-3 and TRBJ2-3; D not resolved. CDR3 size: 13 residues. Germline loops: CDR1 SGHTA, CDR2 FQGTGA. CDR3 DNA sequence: TGTGTCAGCAGCTTACTCGGAACAGATGCGCAGTATTTT. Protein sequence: CVSSLLGTDAQYF.

The CDR3 DNA reads as TGCGCCAGCAGTGACCTCAGGGGGACCTACGAGCAGTACTTC. It codes for CASSDLRGTYEQYF. The J gene is TRBJ2-7, the V gene TRBV10-2; 7 bases fit TRBD1. J lost 2 bases, V lost 3 bases, and 4 bases had no gene match. The length of the CDR3 is 14 residues. Germline V gene sequence: CDR1 WSHSY, CDR2 SAAADI.

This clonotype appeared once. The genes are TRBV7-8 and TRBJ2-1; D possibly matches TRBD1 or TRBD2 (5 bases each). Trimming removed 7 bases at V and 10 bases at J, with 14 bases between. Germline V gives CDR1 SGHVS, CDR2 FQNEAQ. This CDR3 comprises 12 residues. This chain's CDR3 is CASTQRGAEQFF. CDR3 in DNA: TGTGCCAGCACCCAGAGGGGAGCGGAGCAGTTCTTC.

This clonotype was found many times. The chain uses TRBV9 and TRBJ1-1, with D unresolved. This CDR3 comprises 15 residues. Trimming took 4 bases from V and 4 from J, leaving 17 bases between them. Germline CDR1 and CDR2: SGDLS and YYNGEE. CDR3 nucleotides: TGTGCCAGCAGCCCATGGACGGAGTTGGGCACTGAAGCTTTCTTT. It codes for CASSPWTELGTEAFF.

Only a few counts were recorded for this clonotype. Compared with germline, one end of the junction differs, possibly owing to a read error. The CDR3: CASSVGDGTKTYEQYF. The CDR3 nucleotides are TGTGCTAGCAGCGTGGGGGACGGGACAAAAACCTACGAGCAGTACTTC. The chain carries TRBV25-1 and TRBJ2-7; TRBD1 is a possible D gene (6 bases). The CDR3 covers 16 residues. Germline loops: CDR1 MGHDK, CDR2 SYGVNS.

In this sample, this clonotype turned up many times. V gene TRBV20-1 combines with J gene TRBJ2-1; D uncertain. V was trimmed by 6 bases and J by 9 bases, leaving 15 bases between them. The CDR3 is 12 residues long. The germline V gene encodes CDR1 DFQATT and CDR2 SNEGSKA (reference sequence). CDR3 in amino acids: CSASANQGEQFF. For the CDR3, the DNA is TGCAGTGCCAGTGCTAATCAAGGTGAGCAGTTCTTC.

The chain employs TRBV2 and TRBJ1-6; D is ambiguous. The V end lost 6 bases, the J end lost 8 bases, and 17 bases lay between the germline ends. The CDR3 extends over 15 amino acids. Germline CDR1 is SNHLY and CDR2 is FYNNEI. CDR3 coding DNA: TGTGCCAGCAGCCCCCGGACCGACGTAGATTCACCCCTCCACTTT. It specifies CASSPRTDVDSPLHF. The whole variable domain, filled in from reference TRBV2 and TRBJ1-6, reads EPEVTQTPSHQVTQMGQEVILRCVPISNHLYFYWYRQILGQKVEFLVSFYNNEISEKSEIFDDQFSVERPDGSNFTLKIRSTKLEDSAMYFCASSPRTDVDSPLHFGNGTRLTVT.

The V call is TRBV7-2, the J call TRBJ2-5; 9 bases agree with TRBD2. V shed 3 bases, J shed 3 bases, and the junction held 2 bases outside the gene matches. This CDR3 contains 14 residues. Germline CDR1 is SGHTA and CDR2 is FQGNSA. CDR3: CASSLRLAEETQYF. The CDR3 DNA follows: TGTGCCAGCAGCTTGAGACTAGCGGAAGAGACCCAGTACTTC.

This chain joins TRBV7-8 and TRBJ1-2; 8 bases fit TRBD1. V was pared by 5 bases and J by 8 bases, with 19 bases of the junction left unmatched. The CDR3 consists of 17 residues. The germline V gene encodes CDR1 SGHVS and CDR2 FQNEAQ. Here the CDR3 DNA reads TGTGCCAGCAGCCAGCGGACAGGGCCCTATGGGTTTTTGGGCTACACCTTC. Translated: CASSQRTGPYGFLGYTF.

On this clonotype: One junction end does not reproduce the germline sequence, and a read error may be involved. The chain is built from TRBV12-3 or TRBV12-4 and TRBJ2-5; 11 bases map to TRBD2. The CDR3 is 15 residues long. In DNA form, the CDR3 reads TGTGCCAGCAGCTTAGCGGGAGGGCCTGGCGAGACCCAGTACTTC. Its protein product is CASSLAGGPGETQYF.

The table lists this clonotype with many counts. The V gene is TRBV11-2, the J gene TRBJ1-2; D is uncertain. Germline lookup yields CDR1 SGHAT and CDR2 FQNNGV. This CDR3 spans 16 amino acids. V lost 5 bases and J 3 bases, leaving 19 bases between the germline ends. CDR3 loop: CASSGVSGRHYYGYTF. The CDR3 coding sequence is TGTGCCAGCAGCGGCGTGTCAGGTCGGCACTACTATGGCTACACCTTC.

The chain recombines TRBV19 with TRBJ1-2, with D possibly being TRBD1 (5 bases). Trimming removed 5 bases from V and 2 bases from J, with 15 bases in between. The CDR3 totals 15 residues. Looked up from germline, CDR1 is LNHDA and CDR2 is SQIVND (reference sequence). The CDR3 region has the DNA TGTGCCAGTAGTCCCCTGACTGGGGACAACTATGGCTACACCTTC. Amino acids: CASSPLTGDNYGYTF.

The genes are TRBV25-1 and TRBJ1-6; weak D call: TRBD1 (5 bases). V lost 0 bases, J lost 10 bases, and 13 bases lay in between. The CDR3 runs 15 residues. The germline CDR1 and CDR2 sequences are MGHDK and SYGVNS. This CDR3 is CASSEYPQGVSPLHF. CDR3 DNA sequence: TGTGCCAGCAGTGAATATCCCCAGGGAGTCTCACCCCTCCACTTT.

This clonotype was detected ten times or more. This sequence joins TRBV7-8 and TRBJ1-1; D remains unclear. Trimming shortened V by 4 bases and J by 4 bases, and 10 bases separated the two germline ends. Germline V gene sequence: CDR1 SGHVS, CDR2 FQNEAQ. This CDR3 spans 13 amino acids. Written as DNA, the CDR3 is TGTGCCAGCAGCTCGGCTTTAAGCACTGAAGCTTTCTTT. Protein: CASSSALSTEAFF.

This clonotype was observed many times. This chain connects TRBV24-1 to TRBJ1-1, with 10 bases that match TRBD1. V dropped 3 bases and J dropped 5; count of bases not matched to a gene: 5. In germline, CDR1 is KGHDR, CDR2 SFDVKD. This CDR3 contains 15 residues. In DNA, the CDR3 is TGTGCCACCAGTGATCCCGACAGGGGGCAAACTGAAGCTTTCTTT. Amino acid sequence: CATSDPDRGQTEAFF.

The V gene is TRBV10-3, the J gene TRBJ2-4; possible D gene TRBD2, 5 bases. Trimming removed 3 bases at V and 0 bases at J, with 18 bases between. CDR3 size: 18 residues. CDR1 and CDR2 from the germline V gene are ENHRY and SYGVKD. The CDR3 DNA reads TGTGCCATCAGTGACCCTAGGTGGCAGCGGCTAGCCAAAAACATTCAGTACTTC. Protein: CAISDPRWQRLAKNIQYF.

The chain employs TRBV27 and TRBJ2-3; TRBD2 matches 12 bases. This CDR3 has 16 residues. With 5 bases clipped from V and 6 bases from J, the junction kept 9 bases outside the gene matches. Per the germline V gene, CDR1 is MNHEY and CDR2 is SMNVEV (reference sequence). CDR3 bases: TGTGCCAGCAGTCCCACCCTAGCGGGGGGGGCGGATACGCAGTATTTT. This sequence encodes CASSPTLAGGADTQYF.

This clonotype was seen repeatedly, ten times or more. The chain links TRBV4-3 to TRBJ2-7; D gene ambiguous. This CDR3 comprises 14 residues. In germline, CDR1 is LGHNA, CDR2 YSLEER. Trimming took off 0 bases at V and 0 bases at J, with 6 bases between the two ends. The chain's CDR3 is CASSQDRTSYEQYF. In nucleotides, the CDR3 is TGCGCCAGCAGCCAAGACAGGACCTCCTACGAGCAGTACTTC.

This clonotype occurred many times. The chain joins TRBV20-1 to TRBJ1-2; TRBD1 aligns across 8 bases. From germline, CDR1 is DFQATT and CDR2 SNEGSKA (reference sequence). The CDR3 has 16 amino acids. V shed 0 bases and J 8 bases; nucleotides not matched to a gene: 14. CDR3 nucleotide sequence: TGCAGTGCTAGAGATCCGGTCACCGCAGGACAGGGAGGCTACACCTTC. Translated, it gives CSARDPVTAGQGGYTF.